One sample yielded the 18 T cell receptor beta chains listed below, sequenced in a study of blood T cell repertoires in COVID-19. TCRdb keeps only in-frame clones here, not all; method: immunoSEQ multiplex PCR. The table records 120,000 or so clones, about 88% of them present only once. The sequencing sample was made of peripheral blood. The receptor source for this set is a man aged 60-69 years with COVID-19, enrolled during active disease.

This chain connects TRBV30 to TRBJ1-1; D uncertain. The germline V gene has CDR1 GTSNPN and CDR2 SVGIG (reference sequence). The CDR3 consists of 14 residues. The V end was cut by 3 bases, the J end by 1 base, with 12 bases between. CDR3: CAWSEAFANTEAFF. The CDR3 DNA reads TGTGCCTGGAGCGAGGCCTTTGCGAACACTGAAGCTTTCTTT.

This chain links TRBV19 with TRBJ1-1; TRBD1 matches 10 bases. CDR3 size: 16 residues. V lost 5 bases to trimming and J lost 0 bases; unmatched junction nucleotides: 6. Germline-derived CDR1 and CDR2 are LNHDA and SQIVND (reference sequence). CDR3 amino acids: CASSPRDRGLNTEAFF. CDR3 nucleotides: TGTGCCAGTAGTCCTCGGGACAGGGGTTTGAACACTGAAGCTTTCTTT.

CDR3 in amino acids: CASSLGVERGPTDTQYF. In nucleotides, the CDR3 is TGCGCCAGCAGCTTGGGGGTCGAGCGGGGTCCCACAGATACGCAGTATTTT. The J gene is TRBJ2-3, the V gene TRBV5-1, with 7 bases matching TRBD2. The CDR3 has 17 amino acids. Germline CDR1 is SGHRS and CDR2 is YFSETQ. The junction had 9 bases not matched to a gene; V was cut back by 0 bases and J by 2 bases.

Here the CDR3 reads CASTSGADGTQYF. Here the CDR3 DNA reads TGCGCCAGCACTTCAGGGGCGGACGGGACCCAGTACTTC. This rearrangement joins TRBV10-2 to TRBJ2-5; TRBD1 might be the D (6 bases). Germline V gene data show CDR1 as WSHSY and CDR2 as SAAADI. The germline V and J ends were trimmed by 7 bases and 7 bases, with 16 bases remaining between them. The CDR3 sequence is 13 residues long.

This chain connects TRBV6-5 to TRBJ2-2, with 7 bases aligning to TRBD1. In germline, CDR1 is MNHEY, CDR2 SVGAGI. V dropped 8 bases and J dropped 5; count of bases not matched to a gene: 5. CDR3 length: 13 amino acids. The DNA of the CDR3 is TGTGCCAGCCACAGGGGAGAAACCGGGGAGCTGTTTTTT. It specifies CASHRGETGELFF.

This chain uses TRBV10-3 with TRBJ2-1; 10 nucleotides match TRBD1. The CDR3 is 14 residues long. CDR1 is ENHRY, CDR2 SYGVKD, per germline. V trimming: 6 bases; J trimming: 4 bases; junction bases outside the gene matches: 3. CDR3 coding DNA: TGTGCCATCAGGGGACAGGGGAATTACAATGAGCAGTTCTTC. This translates into CAIRGQGNYNEQFF.

The chain carries TRBV6-5 and TRBJ1-1, with D tentatively TRBD1 (5 bases). This CDR3 is 13 amino acids long. CDR1 and CDR2 from the germline V gene are MNHEY and SVGAGI. V was pared by 4 bases and J by 2 bases, with 8 bases between. The CDR3 reads CASSLDTNTEAFF. The DNA for the CDR3 is TGTGCCAGCAGTTTGGACACTAACACTGAAGCTTTCTTT.

V is TRBV30 and J is TRBJ2-5; 10 nucleotides match TRBD1. V was clipped by 7 bases and J by 3 bases; unmatched bases: 11. Germline V lookup: CDR1 GTSNPN, CDR2 SVGIG (reference sequence). The CDR3 spans 15 residues. CDR3 sequence reads: CAYRDRGAEKETQYF. CDR3 bases: TGTGCCTACCGGGACAGGGGTGCCGAAAAAGAGACCCAGTACTTC.

The genes are TRBV4-1 and TRBJ2-2, with TRBD1 identical over 9 bases. Germline loops: CDR1 MGHRA, CDR2 YSYEKL. The CDR3 sequence is 16 residues long. With 4 bases clipped from V and 5 bases from J, the junction kept 8 bases outside the gene matches. The CDR3, as DNA: TGCGCCAGCAGCCTTCCGGACAGGGGATTTACCGGGGAGCTGTTTTTT. Amino acid sequence: CASSLPDRGFTGELFF.

The chain couples TRBV15 to TRBJ1-1; D may be TRBD1 (5 bases). Germline assignment: CDR1 LNHNV and CDR2 YYDKDF (reference sequence). V was shortened by 2 bases and J by 3 bases, with 10 bases between the two germline ends. CDR3 size: 14 residues. CDR3 amino acids: CATSRRGGDTEAFF. The CDR3 DNA reads as TGTGCCACCAGCAGAAGAGGAGGGGACACTGAAGCTTTCTTT.

V usage is TRBV12-3 or TRBV12-4 and J usage is TRBJ1-1; no clear D. Trimming cost V 5 bases and J 5 bases, with 6 bases left between them. There are 11 residues in the CDR3. CDR3 in amino acids: CASSHRTEAFF. CDR3 DNA: TGTGCCAGCAGTCATCGGACTGAAGCTTTCTTT.

The rearrangement uses TRBV9 and TRBJ1-1; TRBD1 aligns across 10 bases. The CDR3 spans 17 residues. Germline CDR1 is SGDLS and CDR2 is YYNGEE. After removal of 0 bases from V and 4 bases from J, the junction contained 9 bases not matched to a gene. CDR3 DNA sequence: TGTGCCAGCAGCGTAGCTCGACCCGGGACAGGGGCCACTGAAGCTTTCTTT. It is translated as CASSVARPGTGATEAFF.

The V gene is TRBV18, the J gene TRBJ1-3; D is ambiguous. Per the germline V gene, CDR1 is KGHSH and CDR2 is LQKENI. The V and J ends lost 0 bases and 0 bases respectively, with 12 bases between them. The CDR3 runs 17 residues. The DNA of the CDR3 is TGTGCCAGCTCACCACCGAGCTTCGCCTTCTCTGGAAACACCATATATTTT. It translates to CASSPPSFAFSGNTIYF.

J is TRBJ1-5 and V is TRBV12-3 or TRBV12-4; D ambiguous. Trimming cost V 6 bases and J 2 bases, with 5 bases left between them. This CDR3 contains 12 residues. CDR3 sequence (DNA): TGTGCCAGCAGGGGAGGCAATCAGCCCCAGCATTTT. Translation gives CASRGGNQPQHF.

The chain couples TRBV12-5 to TRBJ2-1; 7 bases align to TRBD2. The CDR3 has 14 residues. J lost 6 bases, V lost 4 bases, and 6 bases had no gene match. Germline CDR1 LGHNT, CDR2 FRNRAP. The CDR3 loop is CASGSAGLLNEQFF. CDR3 nucleotides: TGTGCTAGTGGTTCAGCGGGACTCCTCAATGAGCAGTTCTTC. The full variable domain, completed using reference TRBV12-5 and TRBJ2-1, is DARVTQTPRHKVTEMGQEVTMRCQPILGHNTVFWYRQTMMQGLELLAYFRNRAPLDDSGMPKDRFSAEMPDATLATLKIQPSEPRDSAVYFCASGSAGLLNEQFFGPGTRLTVL.

The chain employs TRBV11-3 and TRBJ2-5; D is possibly TRBD2 (6 bases). Germline V CDR1 and CDR2: SGHNT, YENEEA. The V end lost 1 base, the J end lost 5 bases, and 8 bases lay between the germline ends. This CDR3 is built from 13 residues. The CDR3 DNA sequence: TGTGCCAGCAGCTTAGGTCGGGGGGAGACCCAGTACTTC. This codes for CASSLGRGETQYF.

V gene TRBV29-1 combines with J gene TRBJ2-2; 7 bases align to TRBD2. The CDR3 has 14 amino acids. From germline, CDR1 is SQVTM and CDR2 ANQGSEA. V lost 7 bases and J lost 1; bases outside the gene matches: 6. CDR3 protein: CSARSGMNTGELFF. The DNA of the CDR3 is TGCAGCGCCCGCAGCGGGATGAACACCGGGGAGCTGTTTTTT.

The CDR3 spells CASSLGPSPYEQYF. CDR3 coding DNA: TGTGCCAGCAGCTTAGGGCCCAGTCCGTACGAGCAGTACTTC. The chain employs TRBV11-2 and TRBJ2-7; D uncertain. This CDR3 comprises 14 residues. The ends were cut back, 1 base at V and 4 bases at J, with 11 bases in the middle. The germline V gene has CDR1 SGHAT and CDR2 FQNNGV.